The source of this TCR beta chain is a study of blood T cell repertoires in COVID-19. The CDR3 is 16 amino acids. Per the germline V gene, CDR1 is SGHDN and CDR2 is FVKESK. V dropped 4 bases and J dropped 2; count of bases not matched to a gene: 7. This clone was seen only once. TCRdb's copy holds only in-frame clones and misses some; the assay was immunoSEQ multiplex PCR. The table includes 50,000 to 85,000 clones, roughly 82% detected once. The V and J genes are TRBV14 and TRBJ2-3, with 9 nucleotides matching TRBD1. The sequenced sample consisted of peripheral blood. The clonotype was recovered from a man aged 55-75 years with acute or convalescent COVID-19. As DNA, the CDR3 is TGTGCCAGCAGCCTTGGGGACAGGGCGATCACAGATACGCAGTATTTT. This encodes CASSLGDRAITDTQYF.